What follows are 28 T cell receptor beta chains derived from one specimen sequenced in a study of blood T cell repertoires in COVID-19. Assay used: immunoSEQ multiplex PCR; TCRdb lists only in-frame clones, some missing. The table shows under 200,000 clones, with 84% occurring only once. Sample: peripheral blood. The receptors derive from a human donor with acute or convalescent COVID-19. The donor label of this sample is uncertain.

This clone was seen only once. This chain links TRBV7-3 with TRBJ2-3; 14 positions match TRBD2. V lost 4 bases, J lost 9 bases, and 12 bases stayed unmatched. Per the germline V gene, CDR1 is SGHTA and CDR2 is FQGTGA. CDR3 length: 17 amino acids. The CDR3 protein is CASSSDSGTSGRGTQYF. The CDR3 DNA sequence: TGTGCCAGCAGCTCGGATTCCGGGACTAGCGGGAGAGGGACGCAGTATTTT.

V is TRBV11-3 and J is TRBJ2-3; 7 nucleotides agree with TRBD1. Trimming took 5 bases from V and 5 from J; bases not matched to a gene: 7. Germline V gene data show CDR1 as SGHNT and CDR2 as YENEEA. This CDR3 is built from 14 residues. The CDR3 sequence: CASSATGIRDTQYF. In nucleotides, the CDR3 is TGTGCCAGCAGCGCGACAGGGATCCGAGATACGCAGTATTTT.

This clone showed up just a few times. This chain uses TRBV5-1 with TRBJ1-1; 11 bases fit TRBD1. V lost 3 bases, J lost 0 bases, and 4 bases stayed unmatched. Per the germline V gene, CDR1 is SGHRS and CDR2 is YFSETQ. The CDR3 spans 16 residues. The chain's CDR3 is CASSSGTGGLNTEAFF. For the CDR3, the DNA is TGCGCCAGCAGCTCCGGGACAGGGGGTTTGAACACTGAAGCTTTCTTT.

This clone was picked up a small number of times. The chain has TRBV19 and TRBJ2-7, with 11 bases matching TRBD1. The V and J ends lost 3 bases and 4 bases, in that order; junction bases with no gene match: 2. The CDR3 has 14 amino acids. Germline V lookup: CDR1 LNHDA, CDR2 SQIVND (reference sequence). CDR3 bases: TGTGCCAGTAGTATGGGACAGGGGGTATACGAGCAGTACTTC. Encoded protein: CASSMGQGVYEQYF.

This chain joins TRBV4-1 and TRBJ2-3, with unresolved D. Trimming took off 2 bases at V and 5 bases at J, with 17 bases between the two ends. This CDR3 comprises 16 residues. Germline V gene lookup returns CDR1 MGHRA and CDR2 YSYEKL. The CDR3 DNA reads TGCGCCAGCAGCCAACCAACTTACACCCGCGGAGATACGCAGTATTTT. It specifies CASSQPTYTRGDTQYF.

CDR3 sequence reads: CASRSGRDSYNEQFF. The CDR3 DNA reads as TGTGCCAGCAGAAGCGGGAGGGACTCCTACAATGAGCAGTTCTTC. This chain joins TRBV5-6 and TRBJ2-1; 10 nucleotides match TRBD2. Germline assignment: CDR1 SGHDT and CDR2 YYEEEE. V was clipped by 5 bases and J by 0 bases; unmatched bases: 2. This CDR3 contains 15 residues. Full variable domain (missing parts from reference TRBV5-6 and TRBJ2-1): DAGVTQSPTHLIKTRGQQVTLRCSPKSGHDTVSWYQQALGQGPQFIFQYYEEEERQRGNFPDRFSGHQFPNYSSELNVNALLLGDSALYLCASRSGRDSYNEQFFGPGTRLTVL.

The chain uses TRBV7-3 and TRBJ2-1; 7 bases match TRBD1. CDR1 SGHTA and CDR2 FQGTGA come from the germline V gene. V was pared by 2 bases and J by 9 bases, with 1 base of the junction left unmatched. CDR3 length: 12 amino acids. DNA of the CDR3: TGTGCCAGCAGCTTACCAGGGGGTGAGCAGTTCTTC. Its translation is CASSLPGGEQFF.

J is TRBJ1-2 and V is TRBV7-2; 10 bases align to TRBD1. The germline V gene has CDR1 SGHTA and CDR2 FQGNSA. The V segment lost 3 bases and the J segment 3 bases; nucleotides outside the gene matches: 10. The CDR3 sequence is 17 residues long. For the CDR3, the DNA is TGTGCCAGCAGCTTCCCGACAGGGGGCGCTTTAGACTATGGCTACACCTTC. It translates to CASSFPTGGALDYGYTF.

This clone came up a few times. This chain connects TRBV11-1 to TRBJ1-3; D uncertain. The germline gives CDR1 SGHAT, CDR2 FQDESV (reference sequence). V lost 6 bases to trimming and J lost 0 bases, with 12 bases between them. The CDR3 has 15 residues. This CDR3 is CASSRDILSGNTIYF. Written as DNA, the CDR3 is TGTGCCAGCAGTCGAGACATACTCTCTGGAAACACCATATATTTT.

As regards this clone: The junction shows a germline mismatch at one end, possibly a read error. The chain recombines TRBV19 with TRBJ1-6; 8 bases match TRBD1. CDR1 LNHDA and CDR2 SQIVND come from the germline V gene (reference sequence). The CDR3 sequence is 16 residues long. CDR3: CASSEYGQGGNSPLYF. In DNA, the CDR3 is TGTGCCAGTAGTGAGTATGGACAGGGAGGCAATTCACCCCTCTACTTT.

V gene TRBV7-9 combines with J gene TRBJ1-4; perhaps TRBD1 as D (5 bases). This CDR3 region has 15 residues. CDR1 is SEHNR and CDR2 is FQNEAQ in the germline V gene (reference sequence). With 5 bases removed from V and 4 bases from J, the gap between germline ends came to 14 bases. The CDR3 protein is CASSPEGNGNEKLFF. As DNA, the CDR3 is TGTGCCAGCAGCCCGGAGGGGAATGGTAATGAAAAACTGTTTTTT.

The CDR3 DNA sequence: TGCGCCAGCAGCTCGACGACTAGCGGGGGGGCAGAGACCCAGTACTTC. Translation gives CASSSTTSGGAETQYF. J is TRBJ2-5 and V is TRBV5-1; 14 nucleotides line up with TRBD2. The CDR3 extends over 16 amino acids. Germline V gene sequence: CDR1 SGHRS, CDR2 YFSETQ. V shed 3 bases, J shed 4 bases, and the junction held 5 bases outside the gene matches.

This clone was seen only once. The chain is built from TRBV28 and TRBJ2-7; the D gene is possibly TRBD1 (6 bases). The V gene lost 5 bases and the J gene lost 6 bases, with 14 bases spanning the gap. Germline V lookup: CDR1 MDHEN, CDR2 SYDVKM. This CDR3 region has 13 residues. CDR3 residues: CASSDGQRGEQYF. The CDR3 region has the DNA TGTGCCAGCAGTGATGGACAGCGAGGCGAGCAGTACTTC.

The chain carries TRBV6-1 and TRBJ1-2, with D perhaps matching TRBD1 (5 bases). V was trimmed by 2 bases and J by 5 bases, leaving 9 bases between them. The CDR3 length is 13 residues. Germline V lookup: CDR1 MNHNS, CDR2 SASEGT. The CDR3 bases are TGTGCCAGCAGTGAAAGGACATCGTATGGCTACACCTTC. Protein product: CASSERTSYGYTF.

V gene TRBV14 combines with J gene TRBJ2-5; unclear D gene. Germline V gives CDR1 SGHDN, CDR2 FVKESK. The CDR3 length is 11 residues. Trimming cost V 2 bases and J 4 bases, with 2 bases left between them. CDR3 in amino acids: CASSQRETQYF. The CDR3 DNA sequence: TGTGCCAGCAGCCAACGAGAGACCCAGTACTTC. Drawing the rest from reference TRBV14 and TRBJ2-5, the complete variable domain is EAGVTQFPSHSVIEKGQTVTLRCDPISGHDNLYWYRRVMGKEIKFLLHFVKESKQDESGMPNNRFLAERTGGTYSTLKVQPAELEDSGVYFCASSQRETQYFGPGTRLLVL.

V is TRBV23-1 and J is TRBJ2-1; D is unclear. TRBV23-1 is filed as an ORF, its function uncertain. CDR3 length equals 10 residues. V was clipped by 11 bases and J by 5 bases, with 7 bases between them. The DNA for the CDR3 is TGCGCCCATTTCCACAATGAGCAGTTCTTC. Amino acid sequence: CAHFHNEQFF.

V and J are TRBV7-3 and TRBJ2-1; D gene ambiguous. The CDR3 runs 16 residues. Trimming removed 6 bases at V and 0 bases at J, with 15 bases between. CDR1 SGHTA and CDR2 FQGTGA come from the germline V gene. CDR3: CASSDETVSSYNEQFF. The CDR3 DNA reads as TGTGCCAGCAGTGATGAGACTGTGAGCTCCTACAATGAGCAGTTCTTC.

The chain uses TRBV25-1 and TRBJ2-7, with 11 positions matching TRBD1. The CDR3 has 15 residues. Germline V gene lookup returns CDR1 MGHDK and CDR2 SYGVNS. The ends lost 5 bases at V and 3 bases at J; junction bases unmatched: 6. CDR3 nucleotide sequence: TGTGCCAGCAGTAACCGGGACAGGGGGATCTACGAGCAGTACTTC. This codes for CASSNRDRGIYEQYF.

This chain uses TRBV5-4 with TRBJ2-3; D remains unclear. The germline V gene has CDR1 SGHNT and CDR2 YYREEE (reference sequence). The ends were cut back, 0 bases at V and 0 bases at J, with 5 bases in the middle. CDR3 length: 14 residues. The CDR3 nucleotides read TGTGCCAGCAGCTTGGCGGGTAGCACAGATACGCAGTATTTT. Its protein is CASSLAGSTDTQYF.

The gene calls are TRBV27 and TRBJ1-4; the D is unclear. V lost 8 bases and J 8 bases, leaving 15 bases between the germline ends. CDR1 is MNHEY, CDR2 SMNVEV, per germline (reference sequence). This CDR3 is built from 13 residues. CDR3 region: CASSLIGGEKLFF. For the CDR3, the DNA is TGTGCCAGCTCCCTGATAGGAGGCGAAAAACTGTTTTTT.

This clone came up a few times. The chain uses TRBV7-2 and TRBJ2-2, with 9 bases identical to TRBD2. This CDR3 spans 15 amino acids. Trimming removed 3 bases from V and 6 bases from J; junction bases left unmatched: 5. The germline V gene has CDR1 SGHTA and CDR2 FQGNSA. The CDR3 DNA is TGTGCCAGCAGCTTCGCTAGCGGGACCTCCGGGGAGCTGTTTTTT. This codes for CASSFASGTSGELFF.

This clone has just one count. V is TRBV5-1 and J is TRBJ2-3, with 9 nucleotides matching TRBD1. The CDR3 totals 15 residues. Germline loops: CDR1 SGHRS, CDR2 YFSETQ. V lost 4 bases to trimming and J lost 3 bases; unmatched junction nucleotides: 6. The CDR3 protein is CASSRDRVGTDTQYF. As DNA, the CDR3 is TGCGCCAGCAGCCGGGACAGGGTCGGAACAGATACGCAGTATTTT.

The V call is TRBV6-5, the J call TRBJ2-1, with 7 bases identical to TRBD2. The CDR3 loop spans 15 amino acids. V lost 4 bases, J lost 2 bases, and 5 bases stayed unmatched. Germline V gene lookup returns CDR1 MNHEY and CDR2 SVGAGI. CDR3 bases: TGTGCCAGCAGTTTAATGACTAGCCCCTACAATGAGCAGTTCTTC. It specifies CASSLMTSPYNEQFF.

This chain uses TRBV19 with TRBJ1-1; no clear D. The CDR3 is 15 amino acids. Germline CDR1 LNHDA, CDR2 SQIVND (reference sequence). V was clipped by 4 bases and J by 0 bases, with 12 bases between them. CDR3 in amino acids: CASSNQRVMNTEAFF. Here the CDR3 DNA reads TGTGCCAGTAGTAATCAGAGGGTTATGAACACTGAAGCTTTCTTT.

This chain links TRBV10-2 with TRBJ1-4, with 8 bases aligning to TRBD1. This CDR3 is 14 amino acids long. CDR1 and CDR2 from the germline V gene are WSHSY and SAAADI. J gave up 8 bases and V 6 bases, and 8 bases lay outside the gene matches. The CDR3 loop is CASRMQGAGEKLFF. DNA of the CDR3: TGCGCCAGCAGGATGCAGGGGGCAGGGGAAAAACTGTTTTTT.

DNA for the CDR3: TGTGCCAGCAGCCCTGGAGCGGCTTTATATAGCAATCAGCCCCAGCATTTT. Translated: CASSPGAALYSNQPQHF. The rearrangement links TRBV3-1 (or the pseudogene TRBV3-2) to TRBJ1-5; no reliable D call. The germline CDR1 and CDR2 sequences are LGHDT and YNNKEL (reference sequence). V was trimmed by 4 bases and J by 0 bases, leaving 16 bases between them. The CDR3 covers 17 residues.

This chain links TRBV5-4 with TRBJ2-3, with 13 bases aligning to TRBD2. Germline CDR1 and CDR2: SGHNT and YYREEE (reference sequence). This CDR3 has 16 residues. The V segment lost 5 bases and the J segment 3 bases; nucleotides outside the gene matches: 6. CDR3 residues: CASSQLAGGPTDTQYF. In DNA form, the CDR3 reads TGTGCCAGCAGTCAACTAGCGGGAGGGCCAACAGATACGCAGTATTTT. The full variable domain, in which reference TRBV5-4 and TRBJ2-3 provide the parts outside the CDR3, is ETGVTQSPTHLIKTRGQQVTLRCSSQSGHNTVSWYQQALGQGPQFIFQYYREEENGRGNFPPRFSGLQFPNYSSELNVNALELDDSALYLCASSQLAGGPTDTQYFGPGTRLTVL.

V usage is TRBV19 and J usage is TRBJ1-1; 10 nucleotides line up with TRBD1. The CDR3 totals 14 residues. V dropped 5 bases and J dropped 2; count of bases not matched to a gene: 2. From germline, CDR1 is LNHDA and CDR2 SQIVND (reference sequence). For the CDR3, the DNA is TGTGCCAGTAGTTGGACAGGGGGAAACACTGAAGCTTTCTTT. Translated: CASSWTGGNTEAFF.